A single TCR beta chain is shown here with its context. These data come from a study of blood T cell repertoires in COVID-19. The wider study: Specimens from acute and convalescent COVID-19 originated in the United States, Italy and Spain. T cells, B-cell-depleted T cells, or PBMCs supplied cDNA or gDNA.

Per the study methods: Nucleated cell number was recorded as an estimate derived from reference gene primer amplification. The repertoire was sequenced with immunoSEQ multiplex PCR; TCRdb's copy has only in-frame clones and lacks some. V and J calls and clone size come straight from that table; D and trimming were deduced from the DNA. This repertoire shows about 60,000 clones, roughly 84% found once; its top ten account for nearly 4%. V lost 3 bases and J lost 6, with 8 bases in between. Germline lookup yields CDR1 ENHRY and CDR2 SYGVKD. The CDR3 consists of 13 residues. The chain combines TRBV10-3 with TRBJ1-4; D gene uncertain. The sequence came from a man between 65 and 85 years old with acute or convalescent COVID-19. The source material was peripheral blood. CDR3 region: CAISEDQDEKLFF. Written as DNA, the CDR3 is TGTGCCATCAGTGAAGACCAGGATGAAAAACTGTTTTTT.